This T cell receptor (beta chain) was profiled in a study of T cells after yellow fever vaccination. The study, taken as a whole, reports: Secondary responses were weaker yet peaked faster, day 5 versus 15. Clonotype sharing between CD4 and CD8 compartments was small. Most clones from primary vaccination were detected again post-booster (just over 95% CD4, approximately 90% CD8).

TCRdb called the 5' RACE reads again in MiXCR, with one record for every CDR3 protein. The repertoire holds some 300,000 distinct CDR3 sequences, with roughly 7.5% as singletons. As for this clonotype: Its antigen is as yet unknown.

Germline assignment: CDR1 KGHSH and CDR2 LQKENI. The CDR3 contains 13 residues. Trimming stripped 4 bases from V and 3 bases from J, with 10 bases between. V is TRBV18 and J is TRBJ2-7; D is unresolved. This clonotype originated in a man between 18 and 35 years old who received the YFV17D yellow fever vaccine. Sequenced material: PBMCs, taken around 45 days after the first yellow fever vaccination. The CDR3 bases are TGTGCCAGCTCACTCAATGACGGCTACGAGCAGTACGTC. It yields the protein CASSLNDGYEQYV.